What follows describes a single T cell receptor (beta chain). The CDR3 runs 15 residues. Germline lookup yields CDR1 MGHRA and CDR2 YSYEKL. V lost 3 bases to trimming and J lost 8 bases; unmatched junction nucleotides: 7. TCRdb keeps only in-frame clones here, not all; method: immunoSEQ multiplex PCR. The data show 50,000 or so clones, about nine tenths seen once. These data come from a study of T cell changes during pregnancy in multiple sclerosis. This chain links TRBV4-1 with TRBJ1-4; 9 positions agree with TRBD1. This TCR was sampled from a female donor with multiple sclerosis, enrolled in a pregnancy study. The sequencing used CD4+ T cells from peripheral blood mononuclear cells, collected in the second trimester of pregnancy. DNA of the CDR3: TGCGCCAGCAGCCAGTCCGGGACAGGGTTGGAAAAACTGTTTTTT. Protein product: CASSQSGTGLEKLFF.